Presented here are 16 T cell receptor beta chains from one specimen sequenced in a study of blood T cell repertoires in COVID-19. Data came from immunoSEQ multiplex PCR; TCRdb stores just in-frame clones and leaves some out. The sample shows 95,000 to 120,000 clones, roughly 85% of them seen only once. Sequenced input: peripheral blood. The source is a man aged 35 to 55 with acute or convalescent COVID-19.

The chain joins TRBV27 to TRBJ1-1; unclear D gene. Trimming removed 5 bases at V and 1 base at J, with 11 bases between. Per the germline V gene, CDR1 is MNHEY and CDR2 is SMNVEV (reference sequence). The CDR3 sequence is 14 residues long. The CDR3 DNA sequence: TGTGCCAGCAGTGCCTTACCCGGGAACACTGAAGCTTTCTTT. This encodes CASSALPGNTEAFF.

V gene TRBV5-1 combines with J gene TRBJ1-1; unclear D gene. This CDR3 spans 16 amino acids. Germline V gives CDR1 SGHRS, CDR2 YFSETQ. Trimming took off 1 base at V and 0 bases at J, with 13 bases between the two ends. The CDR3 DNA reads TGCGCCAGCAGCTTGCTAGGTATATCGGTGAACACTGAAGCTTTCTTT. Its protein product is CASSLLGISVNTEAFF.

V usage is TRBV18 and J usage is TRBJ2-2; D possibly corresponds to TRBD2 (6 bases). The CDR3 length is 14 residues. V gave up 3 bases and J gave up 3 bases, with 8 bases separating them. Germline CDR1 reads KGHSH; CDR2 reads LQKENI. The CDR3 loop reads CASSPRLDTGELFF. CDR3 DNA sequence: TGTGCCAGCTCACCTCGACTAGACACCGGGGAGCTGTTTTTT.

The chain uses TRBV12-3 or TRBV12-4 and TRBJ1-6, with TRBD1 as a possible D gene (5 bases). The V end was cut by 4 bases, the J end by 5 bases, with 6 bases between. This CDR3 spans 13 amino acids. CDR3 in DNA: TGTGCCAGCAGTTGGGGGGATAATTCACCCCTCCACTTT. This encodes CASSWGDNSPLHF.

The chain carries TRBV5-5 and TRBJ2-5; D may be TRBD2 (5 bases). Per the germline V gene, CDR1 is SGHKS and CDR2 is YYEKEE (reference sequence). The CDR3 contains 16 residues. The V gene lost 0 bases and the J gene lost 7 bases, with 19 bases spanning the gap. CDR3 DNA: TGTGCCAGCAGCTTGGCCGAGGGTCCCCTAGGAGGGACCCAGTACTTC. Amino acids: CASSLAEGPLGGTQYF. The entire variable domain, with the rest obtained from reference TRBV5-5 and TRBJ2-5, is as follows: DAGVTQSPTHLIKTRGQQVTLRCSPISGHKSVSWYQQVLGQGPQFIFQYYEKEERGRGNFPDRFSARQFPNYSSELNVNALLLGDSALYLCASSLAEGPLGGTQYFGPGTRLLVL.

The chain uses TRBV5-1 and TRBJ1-2; 8 bases map to TRBD1. Germline V gene data show CDR1 as SGHRS and CDR2 as YFSETQ. This CDR3 is built from 12 residues. J was trimmed by 6 bases and V by 5 bases; bases with no gene match: 3. The CDR3 protein is CASRRGQDGYTF. DNA for the CDR3: TGCGCCAGCAGGCGGGGACAGGATGGCTACACCTTC.

Worth noting for this clone: Other DNA sequences in the sample encode the same CDR3. CDR3 bases: TGTGCCAGCAGCTTAGCGCCGGGGGGGCCTGGGGCCAACGTCCTGACTTTC. Encoded protein: CASSLAPGGPGANVLTF. The chain is built from TRBV7-2 and TRBJ2-6; 8 bases agree with TRBD2. After removal of 0 bases from V and 2 bases from J, the junction contained 3 bases not matched to a gene. The CDR3 is 17 residues long. Germline CDR1 SGHTA, CDR2 FQGNSA. The full variable domain, completed using reference TRBV7-2 and TRBJ2-6, is GAGVSQSPSNKVTEKGKDVELRCDPISGHTALYWYRQSLGQGLEFLIYFQGNSAPDKSGLPSDRFSAERTGGSVSTLTIQRTQQEDSAVYLCASSLAPGGPGANVLTFGAGSRLTVL.

The rearrangement joins TRBV2 to TRBJ2-7; D is possibly TRBD1 (6 bases). The CDR3 is made up of 14 amino acids. Germline CDR1 and CDR2: SNHLY and FYNNEI. The V end was cut by 5 bases, the J end by 3 bases, with 14 bases between. CDR3 residues: CASSYSGQYYEQYF. CDR3 in DNA: TGTGCCAGCAGTTACTCGGGACAATACTACGAGCAGTACTTC.

The gene calls are TRBV12-3 or TRBV12-4 and TRBJ1-1, with a tentative D call TRBD1 (6 bases). This CDR3 is 13 amino acids long. The V and J ends lost 3 bases and 9 bases respectively, with 14 bases between them. The CDR3 nucleotides are TGTGCCAGCAGTTTCCCAGACAGGCGGCAAGCTTTCTTT. Translating it yields CASSFPDRRQAFF.

The rearrangement uses TRBV24-1 and TRBJ2-4; no firm D call. V lost 5 bases and J lost 8, with 12 bases in between. This CDR3 region has 13 residues. Germline CDR1 and CDR2: KGHDR and SFDVKD. CDR3 loop: CATSGPSPDIQYF. The CDR3 DNA reads TGTGCCACCAGTGGCCCCTCTCCGGACATTCAGTACTTC.

V is TRBV14 and J is TRBJ1-3; 8 bases are shared with TRBD1. The V gene end was trimmed by 0 bases and the J gene end by 4 bases; junction bases not matched to a gene: 11. This CDR3 is built from 18 residues. Germline V gene data show CDR1 as SGHDN and CDR2 as FVKESK. This chain's CDR3 is CASSQDWMTGVGGNTIYF. The CDR3 DNA sequence: TGTGCCAGCAGCCAAGATTGGATGACAGGGGTAGGCGGAAACACCATATATTTT.

V gene TRBV5-8 combines with J gene TRBJ2-5, with a weak D call TRBD2 (7 bases). V lost 0 bases and J 6 bases, leaving 15 bases between the germline ends. The germline CDR1 and CDR2 sequences are SGHTS and YDEGEE. This CDR3 comprises 15 residues. CDR3 residues: CASSLEGGARKTQYF. The CDR3 region has the DNA TGTGCCAGCAGCTTGGAGGGGGGGGCGAGGAAGACCCAGTACTTC.

The CDR3 spells CASSPGQAYEQYF. Written as DNA, the CDR3 is TGTGCCAGTAGTCCGGGACAGGCCTACGAGCAGTACTTC. The chain carries TRBV19 and TRBJ2-7; the match to TRBD1 covers 8 bases. J was trimmed by 2 bases and V by 5 bases; bases with no gene match: 2. The CDR3 runs 13 residues. CDR1 is LNHDA and CDR2 is SQIVND in the germline V gene (reference sequence).

The J gene is TRBJ1-1, the V gene TRBV30; 7 positions match TRBD1. Germline trimming cut 4 bases from V and 10 bases from J; bases unmatched to any gene: 21. Looked up from germline, CDR1 is GTSNPN and CDR2 is SVGIG (reference sequence). The CDR3 is made up of 16 amino acids. CDR3 DNA sequence: TGTGCCTGGACCCCCCCGAGGGTTGATAGGGGGCGAAGAGCTTTCTTT. Its translation is CAWTPPRVDRGRRAFF.

DNA for the CDR3: TGCGCCAGCAGCCAAGATAGGGGTTCAGGAAACACCATATATTTT. The encoded protein is CASSQDRGSGNTIYF. This chain connects TRBV4-1 to TRBJ1-3; tentatively, D is TRBD1 (5 bases). The CDR3 totals 15 residues. Trimming removed 0 bases from V and 4 bases from J, with 10 bases in between. The germline gives CDR1 MGHRA, CDR2 YSYEKL.

V and J are TRBV3-1 (or the pseudogene TRBV3-2) and TRBJ1-4; D call uncertain. Germline V gene data show CDR1 as LGHDT and CDR2 as YNNKEL (reference sequence). V was trimmed by 2 bases and J by 8 bases, leaving 12 bases between them. The CDR3 consists of 14 residues. CDR3 nucleotides: TGTGCCAGCAGCCAAATGGGCCTTAACGAAAAACTGTTTTTT. Translating it yields CASSQMGLNEKLFF.